This T cell receptor (beta chain) was obtained from a study of shared clonotypes between healthy human individuals. Study summary: CD4 naive and memory got three plates each, CD8 naive two, CD8 memory one.

Each subset's genomic DNA was split evenly across several immunoSEQ plates. Data came from immunoSEQ multiplex PCR; TCRdb stores just in-frame clones and leaves some out. The repertoire holds around 600,000 clones, with around 96% as singletons. Naive CD8 cells lacked CD45RO and underwent positive selection for CCR7, leaving out terminally differentiated effector memory CD45RA+ cells. Between the trimmed V and J ends, which lost 3 bases and 1 base, there was a span of 10 bases. Germline values: CDR1 SGDLS, CDR2 YYNGEE. CDR3 length: 14 residues. The chain recombines TRBV9 with TRBJ1-1, with D possibly being TRBD1 (5 bases). The receptor comes from a woman aged 30 to 39 in good health. Sequencing input: naive CD8+ T cells sorted from blood. Written as DNA, the CDR3 is TGTGCCAGCAGCGCCCGACAGACGAACACTGAAGCTTTCTTT. Residues: CASSARQTNTEAFF.